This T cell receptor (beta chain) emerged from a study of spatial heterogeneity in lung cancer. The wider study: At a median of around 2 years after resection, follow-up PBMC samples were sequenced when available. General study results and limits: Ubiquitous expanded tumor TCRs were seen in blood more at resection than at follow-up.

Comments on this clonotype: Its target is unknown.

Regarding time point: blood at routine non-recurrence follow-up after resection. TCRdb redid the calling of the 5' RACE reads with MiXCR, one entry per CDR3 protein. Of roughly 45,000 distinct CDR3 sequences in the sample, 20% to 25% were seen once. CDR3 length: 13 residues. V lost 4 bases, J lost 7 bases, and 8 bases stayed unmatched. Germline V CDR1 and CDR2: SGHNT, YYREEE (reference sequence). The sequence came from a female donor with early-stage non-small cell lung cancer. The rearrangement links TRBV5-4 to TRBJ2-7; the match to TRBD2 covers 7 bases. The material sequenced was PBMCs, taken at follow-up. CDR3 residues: CASSPGLVREQYF. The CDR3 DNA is TGTGCCAGCAGCCCTGGACTAGTTAGAGAGCAGTACTTC.